The entry below gives a single TCR beta chain sequence along with its context. Its antigen remains unknown. There are 13 residues in the CDR3. CDR1 and CDR2 from the germline V gene are MNHNS and SASEGT. These data are taken from a study of T cells expressing NK-cell markers. Findings of the study overall: These clonotypes additionally ranked first within the CD3+CD56-NKG2C+ fraction of several donors.

TCRdb re-called the 5' RACE reads; one entry per CDR3 protein, DNA not given. The sample holds almost 450,000 distinct CDR3 sequences. The source is a woman between 18 and 75 years old in good health. Specimen: blood T cells: a sorted CD56 or NKG2C T cell subset, CD4+ or CD8+ T cells, or bulk PBMC T cells (not recorded which). The chain joins TRBV6-1 to TRBJ2-4. This chain's CDR3 is CASSGLAKNIQYF.